The T cell receptor beta chain described here comes from a study of blood T cells in healthy people across ages. J lost 6 bases, V lost 5 bases, and 10 bases had no gene match. CDR1 is SGHKS, CDR2 YYEKEE, per germline (reference sequence). The CDR3 has 15 amino acids. Researchers collected roughly 10 milliliters of peripheral blood from every single donor. The extraction recovered at least 5 micrograms of total RNA per sample. This clonotype occurred a few times. A J-beta primer mix and a sample-barcoded 5' primer were used in a second PCR of about 6 to 12 cycles. A template-switch adaptor that had 12 random nucleotides put a tag on each cDNA molecule. MiXCR was run by TCRdb on the 5' RACE reads, yielding one entry per CDR3 protein. The sample records about 1.1 million distinct CDR3 sequences, about two fifths being singletons.

The chain couples TRBV5-5 to TRBJ2-3, with TRBD1 matching over 9 bases. The TCR comes from a man aged 18 to 29 in good health. Specimen: blood. The CDR3 DNA follows: TGTGCCAGCAGGAGACGGGACAGGGTTATGGATACGCAGTATTTT. Its protein is CASRRRDRVMDTQYF.